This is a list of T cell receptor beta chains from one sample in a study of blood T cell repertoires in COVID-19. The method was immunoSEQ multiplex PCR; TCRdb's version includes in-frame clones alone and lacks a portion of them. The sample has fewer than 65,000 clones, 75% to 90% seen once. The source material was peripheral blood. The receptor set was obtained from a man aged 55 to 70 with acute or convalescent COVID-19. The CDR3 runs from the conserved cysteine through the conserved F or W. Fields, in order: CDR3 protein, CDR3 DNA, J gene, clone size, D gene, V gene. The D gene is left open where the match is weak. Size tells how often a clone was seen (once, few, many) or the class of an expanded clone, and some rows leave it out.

cdr3_aa: CASSLAPTRFGNTIYF
cdr3_nt: TGCGCCAGCAGCTTGGCCCCTACGAGGTTTGGAAACACCATATATTTT
j_call: TRBJ1-3
clone_size: few
d_call: NA
v_call: TRBV5-1

cdr3_aa: CASREGTGPHGYTF
cdr3_nt: TGTGCCAGCAGAGAAGGGACAGGCCCGCATGGCTACACCTTC
j_call: TRBJ1-2
clone_size: NA
d_call: TRBD1
v_call: TRBV6-1

cdr3_aa: CASSRSGSPTYEQYF
cdr3_nt: TGTGCCAGCAGCCGAAGCGGGAGCCCTACCTACGAGCAGTACTTC
j_call: TRBJ2-7
clone_size: NA
d_call: TRBD2
v_call: TRBV6-5

cdr3_aa: CASRRQGADEKLFF
cdr3_nt: TGTGCCAGCAGACGACAGGGGGCGGATGAAAAACTGTTTTTT
j_call: TRBJ1-4
clone_size: NA
d_call: TRBD1
v_call: TRBV3-1/TRBV3-2

cdr3_aa: CASSPQGNGNSPLHF
cdr3_nt: TGTGCCAGCAGTCCCCAGGGGAACGGTAATTCACCCCTCCACTTT
j_call: TRBJ1-6
clone_size: once
d_call: NA
v_call: TRBV6-5

cdr3_aa: CAISVGTSGRNEQFF
cdr3_nt: TGTGCCATCAGTGTTGGGACTAGCGGCAGAAATGAGCAGTTCTTC
j_call: TRBJ2-1
clone_size: NA
d_call: TRBD2
v_call: TRBV10-3

cdr3_aa: CASSSISGGYTF
cdr3_nt: TGTGCCAGCAGCTCCATATCCGGGGGCTACACCTTC
j_call: TRBJ1-2
clone_size: NA
d_call: NA
v_call: TRBV7-3

cdr3_aa: CASSLGGNGQETQYF
cdr3_nt: TGTGCCAGCAGCTTAGGAGGGAACGGGCAAGAGACCCAGTACTTC
j_call: TRBJ2-5
clone_size: NA
d_call: NA
v_call: TRBV11-3

cdr3_aa: CASSWTQLNTEAFF
cdr3_nt: TGTGCCAGCAGTTGGACACAACTGAACACTGAAGCTTTCTTT
j_call: TRBJ1-1
clone_size: medium-sized
d_call: NA
v_call: TRBV28

cdr3_aa: CASSFLTEYEQYF
cdr3_nt: TGCGCCAGCAGCTTCCTAACAGAGTACGAGCAGTACTTC
j_call: TRBJ2-7
clone_size: NA
d_call: NA
v_call: TRBV5-1

cdr3_aa: CASSPPQGVNTGELFF
cdr3_nt: TGTGCCAGCTCACCACCACAGGGGGTGAACACCGGGGAGCTGTTTTTT
j_call: TRBJ2-2
clone_size: NA
d_call: TRBD1
v_call: TRBV18